This T cell receptor (beta chain) came from a study of diagnostic markers for celiac disease (dated by TCRdb to 2018 to 2020). Including the terminal cysteine and phenylalanine, the CDR3 comprises 14 residues. Only the protein sequence is given. CDR1 SNHLY and CDR2 FYNNEI are derived from the germline V gene. As to this clonotype: What this receptor recognizes is not known.

The sequencer listed for this sample is Illumina MiSeq. The reads underwent TCRdb reprocessing, giving one record for each CDR3 protein sequence and no DNA. The sample table includes around 8,000 distinct CDR3 sequences. Under 6.5% of the sample comes from the top ten. The chain joins TRBV2 to TRBJ1-2. The TCR originated in a human donor. This table probably holds off-target reads from a library built for another chain. Material: either unsorted cells or a sorted T cell fraction (not recorded which). The CDR3 sequence is CASSYYPTNYGYTF.